What follows describes a single TCR beta chain. Its specificity is not known. The CDR3 totals 12 residues. Germline assignment: CDR1 SQVTM and CDR2 ANQGSEA. Trimming took 4 bases from V and 2 from J, leaving 8 bases between them. Here immunoSEQ multiplex PCR was the method, and the copy in TCRdb shows in-frame clones only, minus some. Of 130,000 to 150,000 clones listed, 85% to 90% are singletons. The data are from a study of T cell responses to AZD1222 COVID-19 vaccine. Turning to the study itself: Analysis merged second doses at about 4 or about 12 weeks. The study's findings and limits: Baseline antibody screening turned up just six seropositive AZD1222 recipients. Donors, mostly white British, included more females; clonal diversity was possibly underestimated. Every sample of the repertoires postdated the peak T cell response.

This sequence was found in an adult in good health. The genes are TRBV29-1 and TRBJ1-2, with D uncertain. The sample in question was peripheral blood, obtained on day 0 of AZD1222 vaccination. In nucleotides, the CDR3 is TGCAGCGTTGTCGGTGGAAACTATGGCTACACCTTC. Translating gives CSVVGGNYGYTF.